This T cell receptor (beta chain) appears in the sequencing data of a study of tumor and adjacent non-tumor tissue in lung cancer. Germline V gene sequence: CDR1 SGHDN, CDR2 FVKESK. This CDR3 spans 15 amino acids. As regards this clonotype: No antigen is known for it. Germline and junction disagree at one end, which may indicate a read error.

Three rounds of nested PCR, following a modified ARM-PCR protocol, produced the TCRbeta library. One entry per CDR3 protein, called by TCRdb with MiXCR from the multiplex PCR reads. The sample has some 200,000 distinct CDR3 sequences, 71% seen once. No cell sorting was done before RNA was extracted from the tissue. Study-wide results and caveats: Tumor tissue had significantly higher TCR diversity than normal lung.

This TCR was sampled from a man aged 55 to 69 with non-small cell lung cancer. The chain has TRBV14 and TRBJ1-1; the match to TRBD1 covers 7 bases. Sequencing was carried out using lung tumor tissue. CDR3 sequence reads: CASSPTGVSGTEAFF. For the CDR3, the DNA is TGTGCCAGTAGCCCCACAGGGGTGTCTGGCACTGAAGCTTTCTTT. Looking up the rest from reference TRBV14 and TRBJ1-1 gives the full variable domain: EAGVTQFPSHSVIEKGQTVTLRCDPISGHDNLYWYRRVMGKEIKFLLHFVKESKQDESGMPNNRFLAERTGGTYSTLKVQPAELEDSGVYFCASSPTGVSGTEAFFGQGTRLTVV.